Following are 9 T cell receptor beta chains from one sample sequenced in a study of cytomegalovirus exposure and HLA in healthy donors. Use of 60 Vbeta and 13 Jbeta primers characterized the PCR. Clones were sequenced by immunoSEQ multiplex PCR, and TCRdb holds only the in-frame ones, with some missing. The sample records 150,000 to 180,000 clones, more than 70% being singletons. The sequencing sample was made of PBMCs. Every receptor here comes from a middle-aged woman in good health and CMV-seropositive.

The chain has TRBV27 and TRBJ2-1; the match to TRBD2 covers 11 bases. The CDR3 spans 15 residues. Germline V gene sequence: CDR1 MNHEY, CDR2 SMNVEV (reference sequence). V gave up 3 bases and J gave up 9 bases; unmatched junction bases: 7. CDR3 bases: TGTGCCAGCAGTTTCACTAGCGGGAGCATTGGTGAGCAGTTCTTC. This encodes CASSFTSGSIGEQFF.

The gene calls are TRBV19 and TRBJ2-3; possibly TRBD2 for D (6 bases). Germline V CDR1 and CDR2: LNHDA, SQIVND (reference sequence). V was trimmed by 6 bases and J by 2 bases, leaving 12 bases between them. The CDR3 is 14 amino acids. The CDR3 coding sequence is TGTGCCAGTAGGGGGCGGGGCCTCACAGATACGCAGTATTTT. Translated: CASRGRGLTDTQYF.

This chain uses TRBV5-1 with TRBJ2-3; D possibly corresponds to TRBD2 (5 bases). The CDR3 is 13 residues long. V was cut by 5 bases and J by 7 bases, with 14 bases left in between. From germline, CDR1 is SGHRS and CDR2 YFSETQ. The CDR3 bases are TGCGCCAGCAGGTGGGATTCGGGGTATACGCAGTATTTT. Translation gives CASRWDSGYTQYF.

J is TRBJ2-7 and V is TRBV18; D is possibly TRBD1 (5 bases). The V gene's germline CDR1 is KGHSH and CDR2 LQKENI. The CDR3 is 13 residues long. Trimming shortened V by 5 bases and J by 1 base, and 9 bases separated the two germline ends. CDR3 nucleotides: TGTGCCAGCTCAGATCCAGGGTCCTACGAGCAGTACTTC. Translated, it gives CASSDPGSYEQYF.

The rearrangement links TRBV2 to TRBJ2-1, with 8 positions matching TRBD1. This CDR3 comprises 15 residues. With 3 bases clipped from V and 10 bases from J, the junction kept 11 bases outside the gene matches. The germline V gene encodes CDR1 SNHLY and CDR2 FYNNEI. CDR3 coding DNA: TGTGCCAGCAGTGAGACCAGGGGGCCCCTTGGGGAGCAGTTCTTC. Amino acids: CASSETRGPLGEQFF.

The gene calls are TRBV5-1 and TRBJ2-1; D might be TRBD1 (6 bases). The CDR3 consists of 15 residues. Germline values: CDR1 SGHRS, CDR2 YFSETQ. V lost 5 bases and J lost 3, with 15 bases in between. This CDR3 is CASRGTLGGYNEQFF. CDR3 nucleotides: TGCGCCAGCAGAGGGACCTTAGGGGGCTACAATGAGCAGTTCTTC.

The CDR3: CASSYLGQTSGRTSSYNEQFF. The CDR3 nucleotides are TGTGCCAGCAGCTACCTAGGCCAAACTAGCGGGAGGACCAGCTCCTACAATGAGCAGTTCTTC. The chain has TRBV13 and TRBJ2-1; 12 bases agree with TRBD2. The CDR3 is 21 residues long. V was pared by 4 bases and J by 0 bases, with 16 bases of the junction left unmatched. Germline V CDR1 and CDR2: PRHDT, FYEKMQ (reference sequence).

J is TRBJ1-1 and V is TRBV9, with D possibly matching TRBD1 (5 bases). V was shortened by 2 bases and J by 3 bases, with 14 bases between the two germline ends. The germline V gene encodes CDR1 SGDLS and CDR2 YYNGEE. The CDR3 loop spans 15 amino acids. The CDR3 spells CASSVKGAMDTEAFF. DNA of the CDR3: TGTGCCAGCAGCGTGAAAGGGGCGATGGACACTGAAGCTTTCTTT.

The chain links TRBV7-9 to TRBJ2-7; 11 bases map to TRBD2. Germline CDR1 SEHNR, CDR2 FQNEAQ (reference sequence). The J segment lost 3 bases and the V segment lost 6 bases, leaving 7 bases of the junction unmatched. The CDR3 has 15 amino acids. The CDR3 reads CASRTGTSGIYEQYF. The CDR3, as DNA: TGTGCCAGCAGAACTGGGACTAGCGGTATCTACGAGCAGTACTTC.